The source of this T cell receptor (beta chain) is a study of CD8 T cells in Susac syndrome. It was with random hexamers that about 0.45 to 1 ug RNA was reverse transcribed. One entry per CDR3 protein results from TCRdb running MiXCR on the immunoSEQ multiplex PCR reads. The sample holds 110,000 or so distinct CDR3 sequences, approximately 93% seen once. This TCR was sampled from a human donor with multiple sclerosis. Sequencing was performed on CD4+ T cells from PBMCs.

The CDR3 reads CASSQDVLRGAREKLFF. DNA for the CDR3: TGTGCCAGCAGCCAAGACGTGTTAAGGGGGGCGCGAGAAAAACTGTTTTTT. The V call is TRBV14, the J call TRBJ1-4, with a possible D match to TRBD1 (6 bases). Trimming stripped 0 bases from V and 8 bases from J, with 19 bases between. The CDR3 contains 17 residues. Germline values: CDR1 SGHDN, CDR2 FVKESK.